These 9 T cell receptor beta chains originate from one sample sequenced in a study of T-cell reconstitution after alpha-beta-depleted transplantation in children. Researchers prepared the TCRbeta library using unique molecular identifiers, the study reports. Via MiXCR, TCRdb re-called the PCR reads, giving one row per CDR3 protein. This table has some 350,000 distinct CDR3 sequences, 10% appearing once. Material: PBMCs from the stem cell graft donor, obtained from the stem cell graft. The receptors originated from a human donor who donated a stem cell graft to a child with acute lymphoblastic leukemia.

This clonotype has just a few counts. The V and J genes are TRBV21-1 and TRBJ1-5; TRBD1 is the table's D call and was not checked against the DNA. TRBV21-1 is designated a pseudogene. There are 17 residues in the CDR3. The CDR3 sequence: CASSKDVRDWGNQPQHF. The CDR3 DNA reads TGTGCCAGCAGCAAAGATGTCAGGGACTGGGGCAATCAGCCCCAGCATTTT.

This clonotype has only a few counts. The V call is TRBV4-3, the J call TRBJ2-7; D call uncertain. CDR1 and CDR2 (germline): LGHNA, YSLEER. This CDR3 spans 15 amino acids. Trimming removed 0 bases at V and 3 bases at J, with 12 bases between. For the CDR3, the DNA is TGCGCCAGCAGCCAAGAAGGAACGGCAGTCTACGAGCAGTACTTC. It yields the protein CASSQEGTAVYEQYF.

This chain links TRBV7-8 with TRBJ1-4; D not resolved. Germline V gives CDR1 SGHVS, CDR2 FQNEAQ. The CDR3 is 13 amino acids. V was cut by 5 bases and J by 3 bases, with 7 bases left in between. This chain's CDR3 is CASSRDANEKLFF. DNA of the CDR3: TGTGCCAGCAGCCGAGACGCTAATGAAAAACTGTTTTTT. Combining the CDR3 with reference TRBV7-8 and TRBJ1-4 gives the whole variable domain GAGVSQSPRYKVAKRGQDVALRCDPISGHVSLFWYQQALGQGPEFLTYFQNEAQLDKSGLPSDRFFAERPEGSVSTLKIQRTQQEDSAVYLCASSRDANEKLFFGSGTQLSVL.

This clonotype was seen only a few times. The rearrangement joins TRBV5-1 to TRBJ2-1, with D maybe TRBD2 (5 bases). Trimming stripped 2 bases from V and 2 bases from J, with 20 bases between. The germline gives CDR1 SGHRS, CDR2 YFSETQ. CDR3 length equals 18 residues. The CDR3 loop reads CASSLWYGEGETYNEQFF. In nucleotides, the CDR3 is TGCGCCAGCAGCTTATGGTATGGTGAGGGAGAAACCTACAATGAGCAGTTCTTC.

This clonotype occurred many times. The J gene is TRBJ2-1, the V gene TRBV4-3; the match to TRBD2 covers 7 bases. V was pared by 0 bases and J by 2 bases, with 7 bases of the junction left unmatched. This CDR3 spans 17 amino acids. The germline CDR1 and CDR2 sequences are LGHNA and YSLEER. In DNA, the CDR3 is TGCGCCAGCAGCCAAGAAGAAGGCGGGAGAACCTACAATGAGCAGTTCTTC. Its translation is CASSQEEGGRTYNEQFF.

The sample holds a few counts of this clonotype. The chain joins TRBV3-1 to TRBJ2-1; 8 positions agree with TRBD1. CDR3 size: 16 residues. V lost 0 bases and J lost 9; bases outside the gene matches: 10. The germline V gene has CDR1 LGHDT and CDR2 YNNKEL (reference sequence). CDR3 in amino acids: CASSQDVIQGAGEQFF. The DNA for the CDR3 is TGTGCCAGCAGCCAAGATGTGATCCAGGGGGCTGGTGAGCAGTTCTTC.

This clonotype has just a few counts. The chain is built from TRBV7-9 and TRBJ2-1; tentatively, D is TRBD1 (5 bases). This CDR3 is built from 13 residues. Germline V gene lookup returns CDR1 SEHNR and CDR2 FQNEAQ (reference sequence). V was pared by 2 bases and J by 10 bases, with 12 bases between. The CDR3 coding sequence is TGTGCCAGCAGCTTACCACCCAGGGCGGAGCAGTTCTTC. Protein product: CASSLPPRAEQFF.

Points on this clonotype: A junction end diverges from the germline sequence, so it may reflect a read error. The gene calls are TRBV5-1 and TRBJ2-1; D is unclear. CDR1 SGHRS and CDR2 YFSETQ come from the germline V gene. The CDR3 totals 15 residues. The CDR3 loop reads CASSKEVSFSNEHFF. The CDR3 nucleotides read TGCGCCAGCAGCAAAGAGGTAAGCTTCAGTAATGAGCATTTCTTC. Filled out from reference TRBV5-1 and TRBJ2-1, the complete variable domain reads KAGVTQTPRYLIKTRGQQVTLSCSPISGHRSVSWYQQTPGQGLQFLFEYFSETQRNKGNFPGRFSGRQFSNSRSEMNVSTLELGDSALYLCASSKEVSFSNEHFFGPGTRLTVL.

CDR3 sequence: CASSLKTYEQYF. CDR3 coding DNA: TGTGCCAGCAGCTTAAAAACCTACGAGCAGTACTTC. This chain connects TRBV7-2 to TRBJ2-7; D not resolved. V was shortened by 2 bases and J by 2 bases, with 4 bases between the two germline ends. Germline V lookup: CDR1 SGHTA, CDR2 FQGNSA. There are 12 residues in the CDR3.